The 6 T cell receptor beta chains given below trace back to one sample, sequenced in a study of cytomegalovirus exposure and HLA in healthy donors. The PCR ran on 60 Vbeta and 13 Jbeta primers. Only in-frame clones appear in the TCRdb table, and some are missing; sequencing was by immunoSEQ multiplex PCR. The table has over 60,000 clones, 65% to 70% seen once; the top ten hold approximately 15%. Sequenced sample: PBMCs. These receptors were obtained from a male donor in good health and CMV-seropositive.

The V and J genes are TRBV2 and TRBJ1-5, with TRBD1 matching 9 bases. The V gene's germline CDR1 is SNHLY and CDR2 FYNNEI. The V and J ends lost 5 bases and 7 bases, in that order; junction bases with no gene match: 6. The CDR3 runs 14 residues. The CDR3 DNA follows: TGTGCCAGCAGTAGGGACAGGGCGGGCCAGCCCCAGCATTTT. Protein: CASSRDRAGQPQHF.

CDR3 bases: TGTGCCAGCAGCTCGGACAGGTGGACAGATACGCAGTATTTT. It yields the protein CASSSDRWTDTQYF. This rearrangement joins TRBV7-8 to TRBJ2-3; TRBD1 agrees at 7 bases. In germline, CDR1 is SGHVS, CDR2 FQNEAQ. With V trimmed by 4 bases and J by 3 bases, 4 bases remained unmatched. The CDR3 loop spans 14 amino acids.

The chain has TRBV19 and TRBJ2-7, with D possibly being TRBD2 (6 bases). The CDR3 consists of 15 residues. CDR1 is LNHDA and CDR2 is SQIVND in the germline V gene (reference sequence). The V and J ends lost 1 base and 5 bases respectively, with 15 bases between them. CDR3 DNA: TGTGCCAGTAGTATAGTCCCGGCTAGCGAGAACGAGCAGTACTTC. This codes for CASSIVPASENEQYF.

The rearrangement joins TRBV7-2 to TRBJ2-7; TRBD2 agrees at 8 bases. The CDR3 is made up of 14 amino acids. From germline, CDR1 is SGHTA and CDR2 FQGNSA. The V and J ends lost 2 bases and 4 bases, in that order; junction bases with no gene match: 4. The DNA of the CDR3 is TGTGCCAGCAGCTTACGGGGGGGCTTGTACGAGCAGTACTTC. Translated: CASSLRGGLYEQYF.

The chain links TRBV2 to TRBJ1-1; possibly TRBD1 for D (5 bases). CDR1 and CDR2 (germline): SNHLY, FYNNEI. The V gene lost 8 bases and the J gene lost 3 bases, with 13 bases spanning the gap. The CDR3 length is 13 residues. The CDR3 region has the DNA TGTGCCAGCCTCGGGGACTTAGACACTGAAGCTTTCTTT. Amino acid sequence: CASLGDLDTEAFF.

CDR3 loop: CASSVSGADTDTQYF. The CDR3 DNA reads as TGTGCCAGCAGCGTTAGCGGGGCAGACACAGATACGCAGTATTTT. The chain links TRBV9 to TRBJ2-3, with TRBD2 matching over 8 bases. The CDR3 loop spans 15 amino acids. J lost 2 bases, V lost 2 bases, and 4 bases had no gene match. The germline V gene has CDR1 SGDLS and CDR2 YYNGEE.